This passage covers 19 T cell receptor beta chains from one sample sequenced in a study of blood T cell repertoires in COVID-19. Generated by immunoSEQ multiplex PCR, the TCRdb table keeps only in-frame clones and is missing some. This sample has about 380,000 clones, with about 90% found just once. Source material: PBMCs or T cells enriched from blood (not recorded which). The receptors derive from a young man who had recovered from COVID-19.

The rearrangement uses TRBV5-1 and TRBJ1-5; a possible D gene is TRBD1 (6 bases). The CDR3 sequence is 15 residues long. V was cut by 0 bases and J by 5 bases, with 12 bases left in between. The germline CDR1 and CDR2 sequences are SGHRS and YFSETQ. CDR3 in amino acids: CASSLETGPHQPQHF. The CDR3 DNA sequence: TGCGCCAGCAGCTTGGAAACAGGGCCCCATCAGCCCCAGCATTTT.

The V gene is TRBV24-1, the J gene TRBJ1-6; D unclear. The CDR3 runs 12 residues. Germline V CDR1 and CDR2: KGHDR, SFDVKD. V gave up 4 bases and J gave up 12 bases, with 9 bases separating them. The CDR3 DNA follows: TGTGCCACCAGTGACTTAACTCGACCCCTCCACTTT. Protein sequence: CATSDLTRPLHF.

The chain is built from TRBV19 and TRBJ1-5; TRBD1 is a possible D gene (5 bases). V shed 7 bases and J shed 0 bases, with 16 bases lying between them. CDR1 and CDR2 from the germline V gene are LNHDA and SQIVND (reference sequence). This CDR3 spans 16 amino acids. The CDR3 region is CASKSRRAYSNQPQHF. The CDR3 coding sequence is TGTGCCAGTAAGTCCCGCAGGGCCTATAGCAATCAGCCCCAGCATTTT.

V gene TRBV7-9 combines with J gene TRBJ2-7, with TRBD1 matching over 12 bases. CDR3 length: 15 residues. Trimming at V came to 3 bases and at J to 7 bases, leaving 7 bases not matched to a gene. CDR1 and CDR2 (germline): SEHNR, FQNEAQ (reference sequence). Written as DNA, the CDR3 is TGTGCCAGCAGCTTCCCGGGACAGGGGGCGAGGGAGCAGTACTTC. It specifies CASSFPGQGAREQYF.

The rearrangement joins TRBV6-5 to TRBJ1-2; D is possibly TRBD1 (6 bases). V lost 0 bases, J lost 6 bases, and 11 bases lay in between. Germline-derived CDR1 and CDR2 are MNHEY and SVGAGI. The CDR3 loop spans 14 amino acids. The CDR3 here is CASSYSPGENGYTF. CDR3 DNA: TGTGCCAGCAGTTACTCGCCAGGGGAGAATGGCTACACCTTC.

This chain connects TRBV7-6 to TRBJ1-2; D gene unclear. Trimming left V 0 bases short and J 2 bases short, with 10 bases between. From germline, CDR1 is SGHVS and CDR2 FNYEAQ. The CDR3 totals 15 residues. CDR3 residues: CASSLAVGGNYGYTF. The CDR3 DNA follows: TGTGCCAGCAGCTTAGCGGTGGGCGGGAACTATGGCTACACCTTC.

The count of this clone is one. The chain combines TRBV19 with TRBJ1-5, with 8 positions matching TRBD1. With 4 bases clipped from V and 0 bases from J, the junction kept 5 bases outside the gene matches. The germline V gene encodes CDR1 LNHDA and CDR2 SQIVND (reference sequence). The CDR3 covers 16 residues. The CDR3 loop reads CASSTSGGNSNQPQHF. Written as DNA, the CDR3 is TGTGCCAGTAGTACATCAGGGGGCAATAGCAATCAGCCCCAGCATTTT.

The CDR3 nucleotides are TGCGCCAGCAGCCAATTCACCGGGGGGGGCACTGAAGCTTTCTTT. Translating gives CASSQFTGGGTEAFF. The chain combines TRBV4-3 with TRBJ1-1, with D maybe TRBD1 (5 bases). The V and J ends lost 2 bases and 4 bases respectively, with 14 bases between them. Germline assignment: CDR1 LGHNA and CDR2 YSLEER. CDR3 length: 15 amino acids.

The chain combines TRBV4-1 with TRBJ2-2; maybe TRBD2 (5 bases). V lost 1 base and J lost 9, with 24 bases in between. The germline CDR1 and CDR2 sequences are MGHRA and YSYEKL. The CDR3 runs 18 residues. In DNA, the CDR3 is TGCGCCAGCAGCCAAGCTGCTCAGGCGGGCCTTGTTCCGTGGGAGCTGTTTTTT. This codes for CASSQAAQAGLVPWELFF.

This clone has a single count. In DNA, the CDR3 is TGTGCCAGCAGCTCACAGGGGCCCGCTAACACCATATATTTT. Its translation is CASSSQGPANTIYF. The J gene is TRBJ1-3, the V gene TRBV7-2; 7 positions match TRBD1. V lost 4 bases and J lost 7; bases outside the gene matches: 7. Per the germline V gene, CDR1 is SGHTA and CDR2 is FQGNSA. CDR3 length: 14 amino acids.

V gene TRBV6-5 combines with J gene TRBJ1-5; the match to TRBD1 covers 11 bases. Trimming cost V 11 bases and J 6 bases; bases outside gene matches: 3. CDR3 length: 12 amino acids. CDR1 and CDR2 from the germline V gene are MNHEY and SVGAGI. Here the CDR3 DNA reads TGTGCCCTTGGACAGGGGGCTCAGCCCCAGCATTTT. Translation: CALGQGAQPQHF.

CDR3 region: CASSPGTSGGAGTDTQYF. For the CDR3, the DNA is TGTGCCAGCAGCCCAGGGACTAGCGGGGGGGCGGGCACAGATACGCAGTATTTT. The chain uses TRBV7-2 and TRBJ2-3, with 16 bases fitting TRBD2. Germline CDR1 SGHTA, CDR2 FQGNSA. After removal of 5 bases from V and 1 base from J, the junction contained 6 bases not matched to a gene. CDR3 size: 18 residues. Variable domain in full (rest from reference TRBV7-2 and TRBJ2-3): GAGVSQSPSNKVTEKGKDVELRCDPISGHTALYWYRQSLGQGLEFLIYFQGNSAPDKSGLPSDRFSAERTGGSVSTLTIQRTQQEDSAVYLCASSPGTSGGAGTDTQYFGPGTRLTVL.

This clone occurred once. V gene TRBV13 combines with J gene TRBJ1-2, with D maybe TRBD1 (6 bases). This CDR3 is 14 amino acids long. V lost 2 bases and J lost 5, with 12 bases in between. CDR1 is PRHDT, CDR2 FYEKMQ, per germline (reference sequence). CDR3: CASSLLGQRYGYTF. The DNA of the CDR3 is TGTGCCAGCAGCTTACTAGGACAGAGGTATGGCTACACCTTC.

In DNA form, the CDR3 reads TGTGCCAGCAGCGCGAGGGGTCAGGGGCCACCCTATGGCTACACCTTC. This sequence encodes CASSARGQGPPYGYTF. The chain uses TRBV7-9 and TRBJ1-2; a possible D gene is TRBD1 (6 bases). Trimming pared 5 bases from V and 4 bases from J, leaving 20 bases between. The length of the CDR3 is 16 residues. CDR1 is SEHNR and CDR2 is FQNEAQ in the germline V gene (reference sequence).

With regard to this clone: The same CDR3 is also encoded by other DNA sequences in this sample. The chain has TRBV5-1 and TRBJ1-1, with 8 positions matching TRBD1. The germline V gene encodes CDR1 SGHRS and CDR2 YFSETQ. Losses at the gene ends were 0 bases for V and 0 bases for J; bases not matched to a gene: 1. This CDR3 has 15 amino acids. CDR3 residues: CASSLGQGMNTEAFF. The CDR3 DNA reads as TGCGCCAGCAGCTTGGGACAGGGGATGAACACTGAAGCTTTCTTT. The whole variable domain, remainder taken from reference TRBV5-1 and TRBJ1-1, is KAGVTQTPRYLIKTRGQQVTLSCSPISGHRSVSWYQQTPGQGLQFLFEYFSETQRNKGNFPGRFSGRQFSNSRSEMNVSTLELGDSALYLCASSLGQGMNTEAFFGQGTRLTVV.

As regards this clone: Different DNA sequences within this sample yield the same CDR3. J is TRBJ1-1 and V is TRBV5-1; 7 nucleotides match TRBD1. The germline CDR1 and CDR2 sequences are SGHRS and YFSETQ. The trim removed 4 bases at V and 0 bases at J, leaving 3 bases unmatched. This CDR3 is built from 14 residues. CDR3 sequence: CASSTGQMNTEAFF. The CDR3 bases are TGCGCCAGCAGCACGGGACAGATGAACACTGAAGCTTTCTTT.

In its sample, this clone was seen once. CDR3 sequence reads: CASSFDKTDIQYF. The CDR3 region has the DNA TGCGCCAGCAGCTTTGACAAAACGGACATTCAGTACTTC. The chain employs TRBV5-1 and TRBJ2-4; the D is unclear. CDR3 size: 13 residues. V lost 2 bases to trimming and J lost 8 bases, with 11 bases between them. Germline V CDR1 and CDR2: SGHRS, YFSETQ. The full variable domain, its missing parts supplied by reference TRBV5-1 and TRBJ2-4, is KAGVTQTPRYLIKTRGQQVTLSCSPISGHRSVSWYQQTPGQGLQFLFEYFSETQRNKGNFPGRFSGRQFSNSRSEMNVSTLELGDSALYLCASSFDKTDIQYFGAGTRLSVL.

This clone was seen a handful of times. This sequence joins TRBV14 and TRBJ1-2; 9 bases line up with TRBD1. After removal of 4 bases from V and 4 bases from J, the junction contained 10 bases not matched to a gene. Germline V lookup: CDR1 SGHDN, CDR2 FVKESK. The CDR3 is made up of 16 amino acids. The chain's CDR3 is CASSRLRDRDPYGYTF. CDR3 coding DNA: TGTGCCAGCAGCCGATTGAGGGACAGGGACCCCTATGGCTACACCTTC.

The chain couples TRBV9 to TRBJ1-6, with D possibly TRBD1 on 6 matching bases. The CDR3 length is 16 residues. Germline CDR1 is SGDLS and CDR2 is YYNGEE. V lost 3 bases, J lost 9 bases, and 19 bases lay in between. The CDR3 DNA follows: TGTGCCAGCAGCGCCGAGAAACAGGGTCGGGGTTCACCCCTCCACTTT. It encodes CASSAEKQGRGSPLHF.